Listed here are 9 T cell receptor beta chains from one sample, sequenced in a study of T cell responses to AZD1222 COVID-19 vaccine. Here immunoSEQ multiplex PCR was the method, and the copy in TCRdb shows in-frame clones only, minus some. The sample has approximately 100,000 clones, 75% to 90% seen once. Material: peripheral blood, obtained on day 0 of AZD1222 vaccination. All receptors come from an adult in good health.

This chain joins TRBV19 and TRBJ1-5; a possible D gene is TRBD1 (5 bases). CDR3 length: 17 amino acids. CDR1 and CDR2 (germline): LNHDA, SQIVND (reference sequence). V dropped 5 bases and J dropped 8 bases, with 25 bases sitting between them. CDR3 protein: CASSSTGTILAMEPQHF. CDR3 DNA: TGTGCCAGTAGTTCTACCGGGACTATATTAGCGATGGAGCCCCAGCATTTT.

The chain has TRBV5-6 and TRBJ1-4; D remains ambiguous. This CDR3 is 19 amino acids long. V was clipped by 1 base and J by 0 bases, with 19 bases between them. Germline-derived CDR1 and CDR2 are SGHDT and YYEEEE. Written as DNA, the CDR3 is TGTGCCAGCAGCTTGTTCCGAGAATACCGCGCTCCAACTAATGAAAAACTGTTTTTT. It specifies CASSLFREYRAPTNEKLFF.

The V gene is TRBV28, the J gene TRBJ1-6; no reliable D call. CDR1 and CDR2 (germline): MDHEN, SYDVKM. V was pared by 5 bases and J by 7 bases, with 9 bases between. CDR3 length equals 13 residues. This CDR3 is CASSPYVNSPLHF. CDR3 DNA: TGTGCCAGCAGTCCCTACGTCAATTCACCCCTCCACTTT.

CDR3 coding DNA: TGTGCCAGCAGCCCCTTACAGGGTGGATACTATGGCTACACCTTC. Translated, it gives CASSPLQGGYYGYTF. The chain links TRBV11-2 to TRBJ1-2, with D possibly being TRBD1 (6 bases). This CDR3 contains 15 residues. The V gene's germline CDR1 is SGHAT and CDR2 FQNNGV. The V and J ends lost 5 bases and 3 bases respectively, with 16 bases between them.

The chain combines TRBV5-1 with TRBJ1-5, with D unclear. In germline, CDR1 is SGHRS, CDR2 YFSETQ. V was cut by 4 bases and J by 4 bases, with 9 bases left in between. CDR3 size: 13 residues. The CDR3 DNA sequence: TGCGCCAGCAGCCCGGACCTTAATCAGCCCCAGCATTTT. This sequence encodes CASSPDLNQPQHF.

The chain couples TRBV15 to TRBJ1-1; D might be TRBD1 (5 bases). This CDR3 contains 16 residues. V lost 0 bases and J 4 bases, leaving 15 bases between the germline ends. CDR1 and CDR2 from the germline V gene are LNHNV and YYDKDF (reference sequence). The chain's CDR3 is CATSRETPGESTEAFF. In DNA form, the CDR3 reads TGTGCCACCAGCAGAGAAACGCCGGGGGAGAGCACTGAAGCTTTCTTT. The variable domain in full, completed from reference TRBV15 and TRBJ1-1, reads DAMVIQNPRYQVTQFGKPVTLSCSQTLNHNVMYWYQQKSSQAPKLLFHYYDKDFNNEADTPDNFQSRRPNTSFCFLDIRSPGLGDTAMYLCATSRETPGESTEAFFGQGTRLTVV.

This clone has more than one count but fewer than ten. The chain uses TRBV3-1 (or the pseudogene TRBV3-2) and TRBJ2-3, with D perhaps matching TRBD2 (6 bases). The CDR3 covers 13 residues. V was trimmed by 7 bases and J by 6 bases, leaving 14 bases between them. Germline V gene sequence: CDR1 LGHDT, CDR2 YNNKEL (reference sequence). The CDR3 is CASNGGGGDTQYF. The DNA for the CDR3 is TGTGCCAGCAACGGGGGAGGAGGGGATACGCAGTATTTT.

The gene calls are TRBV6-5 and TRBJ2-1, with 9 bases aligning to TRBD2. There are 16 residues in the CDR3. V dropped 2 bases and J dropped 7; count of bases not matched to a gene: 9. Germline CDR1 is MNHEY and CDR2 is SVGAGI. CDR3 region: CASSYRGTSPGNEQFF. In DNA, the CDR3 is TGTGCCAGCAGTTACCGGGGGACTAGCCCTGGTAATGAGCAGTTCTTC.

This sequence joins TRBV25-1 and TRBJ1-6; a weak D match, TRBD1 (5 bases). The CDR3 has 15 amino acids. V shed 5 bases and J shed 10 bases, with 18 bases lying between them. The germline V gene has CDR1 MGHDK and CDR2 SYGVNS. DNA of the CDR3: TGTGCCAGCAGTCCGCCCTTCGGGGAGGGGTCACCCCTCCACTTT. Translation: CASSPPFGEGSPLHF.